This entry is about one TCR beta chain. The antigen remains undetermined. The CDR3 spans 16 residues. Germline CDR1 is SGHDT and CDR2 is YYEEEE. The V and J ends lost 3 bases and 1 base, in that order; junction bases with no gene match: 8. The data belong to a study of cytomegalovirus exposure and HLA in healthy donors. These donors counted as nominally healthy when sampled, but unrecorded immune exposures were likely. Study-level findings and limits: Per published reports, the classifier diagnosed cytomegalovirus status with high specificity and sensitivity.

It was with 60 Vbeta and 13 Jbeta primers that the PCR ran. Source study methods: An analysis performed later counted 73 million or so unique TCR beta chains (approximately 10 million of them shared). The table came from immunoSEQ multiplex PCR; TCRdb's copy has only in-frame clones and leaves some out. D and trimming come from the DNA, and the V and J calls and clone size come from that table. The table shows roughly 150,000 clones, with approximately 80% occurring only once. The sequenced material came from PBMCs. This chain uses TRBV5-6 with TRBJ2-3; TRBD2 agrees at 7 bases. The source of this sequence is a woman aged 45 to 65 in good health and CMV-seropositive. CDR3 residues: CASSWWGEGRTDTQYF. The CDR3 DNA follows: TGTGCCAGCAGCTGGTGGGGGGAGGGACGCACAGATACGCAGTATTTT.